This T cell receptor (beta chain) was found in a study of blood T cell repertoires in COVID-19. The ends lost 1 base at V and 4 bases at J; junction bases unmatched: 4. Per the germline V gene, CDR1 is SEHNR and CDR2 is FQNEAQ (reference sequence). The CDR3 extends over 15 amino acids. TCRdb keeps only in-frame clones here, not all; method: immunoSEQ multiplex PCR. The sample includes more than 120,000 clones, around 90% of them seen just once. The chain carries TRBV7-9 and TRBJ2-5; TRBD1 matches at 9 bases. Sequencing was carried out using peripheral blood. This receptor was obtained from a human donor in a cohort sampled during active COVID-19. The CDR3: CASSLVGTGRETQYF. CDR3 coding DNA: TGTGCCAGCAGCTTAGTAGGGACAGGGCGAGAGACCCAGTACTTC.